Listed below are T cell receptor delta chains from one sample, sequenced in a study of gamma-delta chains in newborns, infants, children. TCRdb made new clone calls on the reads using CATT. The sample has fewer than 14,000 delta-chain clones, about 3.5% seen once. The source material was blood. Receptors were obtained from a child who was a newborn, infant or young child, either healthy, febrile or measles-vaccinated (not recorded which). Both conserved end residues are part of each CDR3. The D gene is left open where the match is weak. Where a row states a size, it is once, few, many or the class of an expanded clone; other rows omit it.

TGTGCCTCCTGCCTTCGAACGAGCTGGGGATGGCACGCCGATAAACTCATCTTT	CASCLRTSWGWHADKLIF	TRDV3	few	TRDJ1	.
TGTGCTCTTGGGGAACTTGCCGCCTTCCTACCCCCGGACGATAAACTCATCTTT	CALGELAAFLPPDDKLIF	TRDV1	few	TRDJ1	TRDD2
TGTGCTCTTGGGGACAAATATCGGGTACTGGGGGATCCCAACACCGATAAACTCATCTTT	CALGDKYRVLGDPNTDKLIF	TRDV1	few	TRDJ1	TRDD3
TGTGCCTGTGACACCGGGGGACACGACTCCTGGGACACCCGACAGATGTTTTTC	CACDTGGHDSWDTRQMFF	TRDV2	.	TRDJ3	.
TGTGCTCTTGGGGATCCCCTACGGACTGGGGGATTTAAGCTCATCTTT	CALGDPLRTGGFKLIF	TRDV1	.	TRDJ1	TRDD3
TGTGCTCTTTACATGCTTTCTCCCGTACTGGGGGGGACCGATAAACTCATCTTT	CALYMLSPVLGGTDKLIF	TRDV1	few	TRDJ1	TRDD3
TGTGCCTGTGACACCCTGGGGGGCAGCTCCTGGGACACCCGACAGATGTTTTTC	CACDTLGGSSWDTRQMFF	TRDV2	.	TRDJ3	TRDD3
TGTGCCTGTGACGCCTTAGGAGCCGGGGTAGGGCTGGGGGATAGCACCGATAAACTCATCTTT	CACDALGAGVGLGDSTDKLIF	TRDV2	medium-sized	TRDJ1	TRDD3
TGTGCCTGTGACTCATTGGGGGATAGCTCCTGGGACACCCGACAGATGTTTTTC	CACDSLGDSSWDTRQMFF	TRDV2	medium-sized	TRDJ3	TRDD3
TGTGCTCTTGGGGAGTTCCTACGGGGATCGTACACCGATAAACTCATCTTT	CALGEFLRGSYTDKLIF	TRDV1	.	TRDJ1	.
TGTGCAGCAAAAGGCCTACCGGGGGACTCGTACACCGATAAACTCATCTTT	CAAKGLPGDSYTDKLIF	TRAV29/DV5	.	TRDJ1	.
TGTGCTCTTGGGGAATTCAGCCGTCTGGGGGAGATCGATAAACTCATCTTT	CALGEFSRLGEIDKLIF	TRDV1	few	TRDJ1	TRDD3
TGTGCTCTTGGGGAACGGGACCTATCAAAATGGGTGTACACCGATAAACTCATCTTT	CALGERDLSKWVYTDKLIF	TRDV1	.	TRDJ1	.
TGTGCCTGTGACACGGTCTGGGGGAGCTCCTGGGACACCCGACAGATGTTTTTC	CACDTVWGSSWDTRQMFF	TRDV2	large	TRDJ3	TRDD3
TGTGCTCTTGGGGAACTCCCCTCACTTCCACTCCTGGGGTACACCGATAAACTCATCTTT	CALGELPSLPLLGYTDKLIF	TRDV1	medium-sized	TRDJ1	.
TGTGCTCTCTTGAGCCCGCAGTTGAGGTTTGTACTCGCCAGCCTTCCTACCGGTACTGGGGGATACGCGCCTTACACCGATAAACTCATCTTT	CALLSPQLRFVLASLPTGTGGYAPYTDKLIF	TRDV1	.	TRDJ1	TRDD3
TGTGCCTGTGACACCGTTGGGGGATCCCCCCGTACAGGGACCGATAAACTCATCTTT	CACDTVGGSPRTGTDKLIF	TRDV2	few	TRDJ1	TRDD3
TGTGCTCTTGGGGAACTAGGTGGGGCAGGGACACTCATCTTT	CALGELGGAGTLIF	TRDV1	few	TRDJ1	.
TGTGCCTGTGACGCCGTTTCTGGGGGATCCCGGTACACCGATAAACTCACCTTT	CACDAVSGGSRYTDKLTF	TRDV2	.	TRDJ1	TRDD3
TGTGCCTCTAGGGCCTTCTACTGGGGGATACGCGGTAAACTCACCTTT	CASRAFYWGIRGKLTF	TRDV3	few	TRDJ1	TRDD3
TGTGCTCTTGGACCATGTGGGGGTGTACTGGGGGATAATGAAGCTGGAAAACTCATCTTT	CALGPCGGVLGDNEAGKLIF	TRDV1	.	TRDJ1	TRDD3
TGTGCCTGTGACAAGGCGTCCTACTCGTTGGGGGAAAGGGAAACCGATAAACCCATCTTT	CACDKASYSLGERETDKPIF	TRDV2	.	TRDJ1	.
TGTGCTCTTGGGGAGCCCGGCCTTCCTACGGGGTACACCGATAAAATCATCTTT	CALGEPGLPTGYTDKIIF	TRDV1	.	TRDJ1	TRDD2
TGTGCTCTTGGGCCCCGGATAAGTATAGGGCACTGGGGGATACCCCCCGATAAACTCATCTTT	CALGPRISIGHWGIPPDKLIF	TRDV1	few	TRDJ1	TRDD3
TGTGCTCTTGGGGAACTAGGCCCTGGGATCCACACCGATAAACTCATCTTT	CALGELGPGIHTDKLIF	TRDV1	.	TRDJ1	.
TGTGCTCTTGGGGAAAGTTCCTACATGAGGATACGCTTTACGTACACCGATAAACTCATCTTT	CALGESSYMRIRFTYTDKLIF	TRDV1	few	TRDJ1	.
TGTGCTCTTGGGGGGGGCACAATTCTCTGGGATAGATGCCTCGATAAACTCATCTTT	CALGGGTILWDRCLDKLIF	TRDV1	.	TRDJ1	.
TGCGCCTGTGACAACCTACTGGGGGATCTTAAACTCATCTTT	CACDNLLGDLKLIF	TRDV2	few	TRDJ1	TRDD3
TGTGCCTGTGACACCCCCTCTGGGGGGACGAGCTCCTGGGACACCCGACAGATGTTTTTC	CACDTPSGGTSSWDTRQMFF	TRDV2	medium-sized	TRDJ3	TRDD3
TGTGCCTGTGACCGTCTGGGGGACACCGATAAACTCATCTTT	CACDRLGDTDKLIF	TRDV2	few	TRDJ1	TRDD3
TGTGCCTGTGACACCGCAGGTCCTCATAGACAAGCACAACTCTTCTTT	CACDTAGPHRQAQLFF	TRDV2	few	TRDJ2	.
TGTGCTCTTGGGGAACATCACTTCCCGACTGGGGGAGGGTACACCGATAAACTCATCTTT	CALGEHHFPTGGGYTDKLIF	TRDV1	few	TRDJ1	TRDD3
TGTGCTCTTGGGACACTTCCGGCCGGGGGTAAACTCATCTTT	CALGTLPAGGKLIF	TRDV1	few	TRDJ1	.
TGTGCTCTTGGGGAACTACTCCACCTTTCCAATACTGGGGGATGGCAAAGGTTGGCTTTGACAGTACAACTCTTCTTT	CALGELLHLSNTGGWQRLALTVQLFF	TRDV1	.	TRDJ2	TRDD3
TGTGCCTGTGACCCTCTGGGGGATACAAATAAAACCGATAAACTCATCTTT	CACDPLGDTNKTDKLIF	TRDV2	few	TRDJ1	TRDD3
TGTGCCCTTGGGGAAAGAGGCTACGACGGGTACTGGGGGTCTTACACCGATAAACTCATCTTT	CALGERGYDGYWGSYTDKLIF	TRDV1	few	TRDJ1	TRDD3